The clone carrying this T cell receptor (beta chain) was recorded at least ten times. For the second PCR, which ran for roughly 7 to 11 cycles, a sample-barcoded 5' primer and a J-beta primer mix were used. Each cDNA molecule carried a tag from a template-switch adaptor that contained 12 random nucleotides. A single record per CDR3 protein comes from TCRdb applying MiXCR to the 5' RACE reads. The profile shows around 1,000,000 distinct CDR3 sequences, 20% to 25% of them singletons. This sample stems from a study of blood T cells in healthy people across ages. V lost 1 base to trimming and J lost 0 bases, with 7 bases between them. Per germline, CDR1 MGHRA and CDR2 YSYEKL. The CDR3 is made up of 15 amino acids. This same sample was also part of a study on T cells of mothers and their children.

This receptor was obtained from a girl aged 2 to 10 in good health. The source material was blood. The chain carries TRBV4-1 and TRBJ2-1, with a possible D match to TRBD2 (5 bases). CDR3 sequence reads: CASSQVGSSYNEQFF. The DNA for the CDR3 is TGCGCCAGCAGCCAAGTAGGGAGCTCCTACAATGAGCAGTTCTTC.